The text below deals with one TCR beta chain. V was shortened by 5 bases and J by 4 bases, with 12 bases between the two germline ends. CDR1 is SQVTM and CDR2 is ANQGSEA in the germline V gene. This CDR3 comprises 13 residues. This sample was included in a study of healthy donors' naive CD4 and CD8 T cells. A linear amplification protocol produced the TCR libraries from about 0.45 ug of total RNA. Authors' data handling: Under 100,000 TCR alpha transcripts were sequenced from four or five healthy donors. TCRdb ran MiXCR on the reads and lists one entry per CDR3 protein. TCRdb, not the original authors, processed these V and J calls. This sample yields roughly 200,000 distinct CDR3 sequences, of which about 76% are seen a single time; 2% to 2.5% belongs to the top ten.

The sequencing input was naive CD4+ and CD8+ T cells sorted from blood, pooled from several donors. This chain connects TRBV29-1 to TRBJ2-1; D perhaps matches TRBD1 (7 bases). This TCR was recovered from a pool of human donors in good health; the sample pools cells from several healthy donors. CDR3 DNA: TGCAGCGTTATCAGGGGGGTTTACAATGAGCAGTTCTTC. Its protein product is CSVIRGVYNEQFF.